The 31 T cell receptor beta chains given below trace back to one sample, sequenced in a study of cytomegalovirus exposure and HLA in healthy donors. With 60 Vbeta and 13 Jbeta primers, the PCR was carried out. The assay was immunoSEQ multiplex PCR, and TCRdb's table has in-frame clones only and misses some. Among under 150,000 clones, roughly 67% were seen once, and the ten largest hold almost 8.5%. The material sequenced was PBMCs. Receptor source: a man between 18 and 35 years old in good health and CMV-seropositive.

This chain joins TRBV2 and TRBJ1-4; a weak D match, TRBD1 (6 bases). CDR1 is SNHLY and CDR2 is FYNNEI in the germline V gene. The CDR3 sequence is 15 residues long. The germline V and J ends were trimmed by 6 bases and 8 bases, with 19 bases remaining between them. CDR3 sequence: CASRGTGTWDEKLFF. CDR3 sequence (DNA): TGTGCCAGCAGGGGGACCGGGACATGGGACGAAAAACTGTTTTTT.

The chain joins TRBV5-1 to TRBJ1-2; TRBD1 is a possible D gene (6 bases). V was trimmed by 0 bases and J by 6 bases, leaving 9 bases between them. The CDR3 runs to 13 residues. Germline CDR1 and CDR2: SGHRS and YFSETQ. CDR3 DNA sequence: TGCGCCAGCAGCTTGGGGCAGGGGAATGGCTACACCTTC. It encodes CASSLGQGNGYTF. Using reference TRBV5-1 and TRBJ1-2 for the parts outside the CDR3, the full variable domain is KAGVTQTPRYLIKTRGQQVTLSCSPISGHRSVSWYQQTPGQGLQFLFEYFSETQRNKGNFPGRFSGRQFSNSRSEMNVSTLELGDSALYLCASSLGQGNGYTFGSGTRLTVV.

This clone was detected only once. The gene calls are TRBV6-1 and TRBJ2-7; D call uncertain. From germline, CDR1 is MNHNS and CDR2 SASEGT. V was trimmed by 6 bases and J by 12 bases, leaving 15 bases between them. The CDR3 runs 11 residues. In DNA form, the CDR3 reads TGTGCCAGCAGAGATTGGATAGTGCGGTACGTC. Amino acid sequence: CASRDWIVRYV.

The chain couples TRBV28 to TRBJ2-2; 8 bases match TRBD2. CDR1 is MDHEN and CDR2 is SYDVKM in the germline V gene. J gave up 4 bases and V 6 bases, and 10 bases lay outside the gene matches. This CDR3 is built from 16 residues. DNA for the CDR3: TGTGCCAGCAGACCTGGGGGGCTAGCGGGCACCGGGGAGCTGTTTTTT. Translating it yields CASRPGGLAGTGELFF.

In this sample, this clone turned up a few times. This chain connects TRBV7-9 to TRBJ2-5; possibly TRBD2 for D (7 bases). CDR3 length equals 14 residues. Germline V gives CDR1 SEHNR, CDR2 FQNEAQ (reference sequence). V was clipped by 5 bases and J by 5 bases, with 15 bases between them. The CDR3 reads CASSPRGGLETQYF. Written as DNA, the CDR3 is TGTGCCAGCAGCCCCCGCGGGGGCCTTGAGACCCAGTACTTC.

This clone came up a few times. The V gene is TRBV9, the J gene TRBJ1-1, with D perhaps TRBD1 (6 bases). The germline V gene encodes CDR1 SGDLS and CDR2 YYNGEE. V shed 0 bases and J shed 12 bases, with 21 bases lying between them. CDR3 length equals 15 residues. The CDR3 DNA reads TGTGCCAGCAGCGTAGTTTGGGGGGGACAAAGTAAACCTTTCTTT. Protein sequence: CASSVVWGGQSKPFF.

This chain links TRBV7-9 with TRBJ2-5; D is unresolved. The germline V gene has CDR1 SEHNR and CDR2 FQNEAQ (reference sequence). The CDR3 sequence is 13 residues long. The V end was cut by 1 base, the J end by 5 bases, with 8 bases between. This CDR3 is CASSLELMETQYF. As DNA, the CDR3 is TGTGCCAGCAGCTTAGAACTGATGGAGACCCAGTACTTC.

This clone has more than one count but fewer than ten. The V and J genes are TRBV6-5 and TRBJ2-7, with 7 bases that match TRBD1. Germline trimming cut 5 bases from V and 4 bases from J; bases unmatched to any gene: 8. This CDR3 spans 14 amino acids. CDR1 and CDR2 (germline): MNHEY, SVGAGI. CDR3 in DNA: TGTGCCAGCAGTGCCCACCCACAGGGGTACGAGCAGTACTTC. As protein: CASSAHPQGYEQYF.

The V gene is TRBV5-6, the J gene TRBJ2-5; D is uncertain. The ends were cut back, 2 bases at V and 1 base at J, with 3 bases in the middle. Looked up from germline, CDR1 is SGHDT and CDR2 is YYEEEE. The CDR3 loop spans 12 amino acids. The CDR3 DNA reads TGTGCCAGCAGCTTTCTCCAAGAGACCCAGTACTTC. This codes for CASSFLQETQYF.

This clone was detected only a few times. The chain has TRBV6-5 and TRBJ1-1; D unresolved. The V gene's germline CDR1 is MNHEY and CDR2 SVGAGI. The CDR3 spans 15 residues. V was trimmed by 2 bases and J by 2 bases, leaving 12 bases between them. CDR3 sequence reads: CASSYLQNINTEAFF. DNA of the CDR3: TGTGCCAGCAGTTACCTACAGAACATTAACACTGAAGCTTTCTTT.

The genes are TRBV27 and TRBJ2-3; no clear D. The CDR3 has 13 amino acids. Germline CDR1 reads MNHEY; CDR2 reads SMNVEV (reference sequence). The V end was cut by 4 bases, the J end by 6 bases, with 11 bases between. CDR3 protein: CASSSHVRDTQYF. The CDR3 DNA reads as TGTGCCAGCAGTTCCCATGTGAGGGATACGCAGTATTTT.

CDR3: CASSGRSYSQETQYF. In DNA form, the CDR3 reads TGTGCCAGCAGTGGGAGAAGTTACTCACAAGAGACCCAGTACTTC. The genes are TRBV2 and TRBJ2-5; no clear D gene. CDR1 SNHLY and CDR2 FYNNEI come from the germline V gene. V lost 4 bases, J lost 2 bases, and 14 bases lay in between. CDR3 length equals 15 residues.

This clone appeared once. The chain uses TRBV28 and TRBJ2-7, with 7 bases fitting TRBD2. CDR1 and CDR2 (germline): MDHEN, SYDVKM. With 7 bases clipped from V and 4 bases from J, the junction kept 16 bases outside the gene matches. The CDR3 sequence is 16 residues long. Here the CDR3 reads CASTPESGAVWYEQYV. Here the CDR3 DNA reads TGTGCCAGCACCCCGGAGAGCGGGGCTGTGTGGTACGAGCAGTACGTC.

The chain has TRBV29-1 and TRBJ2-5, with a tentative D call TRBD2 (7 bases). The CDR3 length is 15 residues. CDR1 and CDR2 (germline): SQVTM, ANQGSEA. V gave up 6 bases and J gave up 7 bases, with 24 bases separating them. CDR3 nucleotides: TGCAGCGTCCATGGGGGGGCTATGGGTTTAGGGACCCAGTACTTC. Protein product: CSVHGGAMGLGTQYF.

The chain has TRBV6-5 and TRBJ1-2; TRBD1 is a possible D gene (5 bases). Per the germline V gene, CDR1 is MNHEY and CDR2 is SVGAGI. The germline V and J ends were trimmed by 6 bases and 3 bases, with 17 bases remaining between them. The CDR3 is 15 amino acids. The CDR3 is CASRKAQGEDYGYTF. CDR3 in DNA: TGTGCCAGCAGGAAAGCTCAAGGGGAGGACTATGGCTACACCTTC.

The chain is built from TRBV7-8 and TRBJ2-7; D is undetermined. Trimming shortened V by 6 bases and J by 7 bases, and 13 bases separated the two germline ends. CDR1 and CDR2 (germline): SGHVS, FQNEAQ. The CDR3 is 12 residues long. The CDR3 region has the DNA TGTGCCAGCAGTTCACACCTTACGGAGCAGTACGTC. Amino acid sequence: CASSSHLTEQYV.

The chain carries TRBV7-9 and TRBJ2-2; D uncertain. This CDR3 contains 14 residues. Germline CDR1 is SEHNR and CDR2 is FQNEAQ (reference sequence). The V end lost 5 bases, the J end lost 6 bases, and 13 bases lay between the germline ends. The CDR3 is CASSPFSSSGELFF. CDR3 in DNA: TGTGCCAGCAGCCCCTTCTCTAGTTCCGGGGAGCTGTTTTTT.

The rearrangement joins TRBV6-5 to TRBJ2-3; maybe TRBD1 (5 bases). V shed 6 bases and J shed 6 bases, with 16 bases lying between them. Germline assignment: CDR1 MNHEY and CDR2 SVGAGI. The CDR3 length is 14 residues. The CDR3 sequence is CASSDLSRADTQYF. The DNA for the CDR3 is TGTGCCAGCAGCGACCTATCCAGGGCCGATACGCAGTATTTT.

J is TRBJ2-5 and V is TRBV6-5, with 8 bases that match TRBD1. The CDR3 is made up of 15 amino acids. Germline assignment: CDR1 MNHEY and CDR2 SVGAGI. J gave up 4 bases and V 10 bases, and 14 bases lay outside the gene matches. The CDR3 reads CATRGDQGAGETQYF. In nucleotides, the CDR3 is TGTGCCACCCGTGGGGACCAGGGGGCCGGAGAGACCCAGTACTTC.

This clone was counted between two and nine times. The chain couples TRBV25-1 to TRBJ1-4; D call uncertain. V lost 8 bases and J 8 bases, leaving 24 bases between the germline ends. Germline CDR1 is MGHDK and CDR2 is SYGVNS. The CDR3 runs 16 residues. The CDR3 loop reads CASEPFGTQTNEKLFF. The CDR3 DNA sequence: TGTGCCAGCGAACCCTTTGGTACACAGACCAACGAAAAACTGTTTTTT.

This sequence joins TRBV19 and TRBJ1-1; D is perhaps TRBD1 (5 bases). CDR1 and CDR2 from the germline V gene are LNHDA and SQIVND (reference sequence). The CDR3 is 15 amino acids. V was cut by 10 bases and J by 0 bases, with 18 bases left in between. CDR3 DNA sequence: TGTGCCACCCGCCCGGGGAGGGGAATGAACACTGAAGCTTTCTTT. Translating gives CATRPGRGMNTEAFF.

The J gene is TRBJ2-7, the V gene TRBV28, with 8 bases matching TRBD2. This CDR3 has 14 amino acids. CDR1 and CDR2 from the germline V gene are MDHEN and SYDVKM. V was clipped by 11 bases and J by 6 bases; unmatched bases: 15. Here the CDR3 reads CAAGGRVPPGEQYV. Written as DNA, the CDR3 is TGTGCCGCGGGGGGCAGGGTCCCTCCTGGCGAGCAGTACGTC.

The V and J genes are TRBV6-4 and TRBJ1-5, with D perhaps TRBD1 (6 bases). Germline-derived CDR1 and CDR2 are MRHNA and SNTAGT. The V and J ends lost 6 bases and 6 bases respectively, with 30 bases between them. CDR3 length: 19 amino acids. The CDR3 nucleotides read TGTGCCAGCAGGCGAGAGACTCGGCGGGGAGGGGGGGGGCGTCAGCCCCAGCATTTT. Protein product: CASRRETRRGGGGRQPQHF.

This clone was counted between two and nine times. The chain carries TRBV19 and TRBJ1-1; TRBD1 aligns across 8 bases. V was clipped by 5 bases and J by 0 bases; unmatched bases: 5. The CDR3 covers 15 residues. In germline, CDR1 is LNHDA, CDR2 SQIVND (reference sequence). In DNA, the CDR3 is TGTGCCAGTAGTGCCCGACAGGGGATGAACACTGAAGCTTTCTTT. Protein product: CASSARQGMNTEAFF.

The chain recombines TRBV18 with TRBJ1-2; D is unresolved. Per the germline V gene, CDR1 is KGHSH and CDR2 is LQKENI. This CDR3 contains 13 residues. The V and J ends lost 3 bases and 2 bases respectively, with 7 bases between them. The CDR3 nucleotides are TGTGCCAGCTCACCCGAACGGAACTATGGCTACACCTTC. Protein sequence: CASSPERNYGYTF.

The chain carries TRBV7-2 and TRBJ2-2; 9 bases are a match to TRBD1. The CDR3 length is 15 residues. V lost 6 bases to trimming and J lost 6 bases; unmatched junction nucleotides: 8. CDR1 and CDR2 (germline): SGHTA, FQGNSA. The CDR3 here is CASRLGTGLAGELFF. The CDR3 DNA reads as TGTGCCAGCAGGCTCGGGACAGGGTTGGCCGGGGAGCTGTTTTTT.

This rearrangement joins TRBV28 to TRBJ2-7, with 10 bases aligning to TRBD1. The V gene end was trimmed by 4 bases and the J gene end by 3 bases; junction bases not matched to a gene: 6. The CDR3 is 15 residues long. CDR1 MDHEN and CDR2 SYDVKM come from the germline V gene. DNA for the CDR3: TGTGCCAGCAGTTCGTCAGGGACAGGGGTCTACGAGCAGTACTTC. Amino acid sequence: CASSSSGTGVYEQYF.

This clone was observed once. This sequence joins TRBV19 and TRBJ1-1, with TRBD1 matching 8 bases. The CDR3 consists of 17 residues. Germline CDR1 is LNHDA and CDR2 is SQIVND (reference sequence). V shed 6 bases and J 0 bases; nucleotides not matched to a gene: 12. CDR3 DNA sequence: TGTGCCAGTAGACAAGGGATTCCGGGACAGGTGAACACTGAAGCTTTCTTT. Protein product: CASRQGIPGQVNTEAFF.

The V gene is TRBV30, the J gene TRBJ1-4; D is unclear. The V gene lost 2 bases and the J gene lost 7 bases, with 8 bases spanning the gap. The germline V gene encodes CDR1 GTSNPN and CDR2 SVGIG (reference sequence). The CDR3 sequence is 12 residues long. The CDR3 DNA follows: TGTGCCTGGAGTTCCTCCGGTGAAAAACTGTTTTTT. It yields the protein CAWSSSGEKLFF.

The J gene is TRBJ2-1, the V gene TRBV27; 7 nucleotides align to TRBD1. Germline V lookup: CDR1 MNHEY, CDR2 SMNVEV (reference sequence). With V trimmed by 3 bases and J by 7 bases, 6 bases remained unmatched. The CDR3 is made up of 14 amino acids. This CDR3 reads CASSFKGGRNEQFF. The CDR3, as DNA: TGTGCCAGCAGTTTTAAAGGGGGCCGGAATGAGCAGTTCTTC.

This chain connects TRBV5-6 to TRBJ1-6; D possibly corresponds to TRBD1 (5 bases). The CDR3 covers 15 residues. V gave up 5 bases and J gave up 6 bases, with 15 bases separating them. Germline loops: CDR1 SGHDT, CDR2 YYEEEE. DNA of the CDR3: TGTGCCAGCAGAGTAGGGGAAGGAATTAATTCACCCCTCCACTTT. This gives the protein CASRVGEGINSPLHF.